This paragraph reports one T cell receptor beta chain. The data originate from a study of blood T cell repertoires in COVID-19. Study summary: The United States, Italy and Spain supplied acute and convalescent COVID-19 samples. The cDNA or gDNA used as material had been derived from T cells, B-cell-depleted T cells, or PBMCs.

CDR1 and CDR2 (germline): ENHRY, SYGVKD. V lost 7 bases and J lost 1; bases outside the gene matches: 12. CDR3 length equals 16 residues. TCRdb's table, derived via immunoSEQ multiplex PCR, lists solely in-frame clones and lacks some. Counted here are some 110,000 clones, roughly 88% occurring once; the ten biggest clones make up 0.8% to 1%. The sequencing input was peripheral blood. This clonotype originated in a woman aged 70-85 years with acute or convalescent COVID-19. The J gene is TRBJ2-5, the V gene TRBV10-3; 7 bases map to TRBD2. CDR3 DNA sequence: TGTGCCATCACAGCCGTACGAGCGGGGAGCCAAGAGACCCAGTACTTC. Translated: CAITAVRAGSQETQYF.